The rows below give T cell receptor beta chains drawn from one sample of a study of shared clonotypes between healthy human individuals. TCRdb's table, derived via immunoSEQ multiplex PCR, lists solely in-frame clones and lacks some. The repertoire holds about 1.1 million clones, with roughly 80% as singletons. The sequenced sample consisted of memory CD4+ T cells from PBMCs. The receptors were sampled from a man younger than 35 in good health. Some clones in this sample may be carry-over from other donors' samples. The CDR3 runs from the conserved cysteine through the conserved F or W. The order of the fields is V gene, clone size, J gene, D gene, CDR3 DNA, CDR3 protein. D genes are given only for firm matches. Not every row has a clone size; where given, it reads once, few, many or a size class.

v_gene: TRBV6-5
abundance: few
j_gene: TRBJ2-3
d_gene: TRBD2
CDR3nt: TGTGCCAGCAGTTTTAGCGGGAGGGGCAGATATACGCAGTATTTT
CDR3aa: CASSFSGRGRYTQYF

v_gene: TRBV18
abundance: few
j_gene: TRBJ2-5
d_gene: NA
CDR3nt: TGTGCCAGCTCACCTCTCGGGAGCTGGCAAGAGACCCAGTACTTC
CDR3aa: CASSPLGSWQETQYF

v_gene: TRBV4-1
abundance: NA
j_gene: TRBJ2-3
d_gene: NA
CDR3nt: TGCGCCAGCAGCCAAACTACCGGGAGCACTTCAGATACGCAGTATTTT
CDR3aa: CASSQTTGSTSDTQYF

v_gene: TRBV27
abundance: NA
j_gene: TRBJ1-5
d_gene: NA
CDR3nt: TGTGCCAGCACCCAGGGTAGCAATCAGCCCCAGCATTTT
CDR3aa: CASTQGSNQPQHF

v_gene: TRBV6-6
abundance: NA
j_gene: TRBJ1-2
d_gene: TRBD1
CDR3nt: TGTGCCAGCAGGTCCAACAGGGGCCTGGGGTCGATAGGCTACACCTTC
CDR3aa: CASRSNRGLGSIGYTF

v_gene: TRBV6-6
abundance: NA
j_gene: TRBJ2-7
d_gene: TRBD1
CDR3nt: TGTGCCAGCAGTTACTACGGACAGGGAGGCTACGAGCAGTACTTC
CDR3aa: CASSYYGQGGYEQYF

v_gene: TRBV2
abundance: NA
j_gene: TRBJ2-1
d_gene: NA
CDR3nt: TGTGCCAGCAGTGAACGGGGGCAGGAGGGTGGCAATGAGCAGTTCTTC
CDR3aa: CASSERGQEGGNEQFF

v_gene: TRBV30
abundance: NA
j_gene: TRBJ1-5
d_gene: NA
CDR3nt: TGTGCCTGGAGCGCGACACCTGGAAACTATCAGCCCCAGCATTTT
CDR3aa: CAWSATPGNYQPQHF

v_gene: TRBV5-8
abundance: NA
j_gene: TRBJ1-5
d_gene: TRBD1
CDR3nt: TGTGCCAGCAGCTTGGAACTTACAGGGGGGGCCAATCAGCCCCAGCATTTT
CDR3aa: CASSLELTGGANQPQHF

v_gene: TRBV7-9
abundance: NA
j_gene: TRBJ2-3
d_gene: NA
CDR3nt: TGTGCCAGCAGCTTAGCTCGGACAGATACGCAGTATTTT
CDR3aa: CASSLARTDTQYF

v_gene: TRBV11-2
abundance: NA
j_gene: TRBJ2-6
d_gene: NA
CDR3nt: TGTGCCAGCAGCGTACAGGGTTTTCCTCACCCTGGGGCCAACGTCCTGACTTTC
CDR3aa: CASSVQGFPHPGANVLTF

v_gene: TRBV6-6
abundance: NA
j_gene: TRBJ1-1
d_gene: TRBD1
CDR3nt: TGTGCCAGCAGAAATTCGGACAGGGAGAACACTGAAGCTTTCTTT
CDR3aa: CASRNSDRENTEAFF

v_gene: TRBV5-8
abundance: NA
j_gene: TRBJ1-1
d_gene: NA
CDR3nt: TGTGCCAGCAGCTTGATTTCAGGTTGGAACACTGAAGCTTTCTTT
CDR3aa: CASSLISGWNTEAFF

v_gene: TRBV5-4
abundance: NA
j_gene: TRBJ2-1
d_gene: TRBD2
CDR3nt: TGTGCCAGCAGCTCGGGAGGCCCTTACAATGAGCAGTTCTTC
CDR3aa: CASSSGGPYNEQFF

v_gene: TRBV20-1
abundance: NA
j_gene: TRBJ2-5
d_gene: NA
CDR3nt: TGCAGTCTGACAGATCAAGAGACCCAGTACTTC
CDR3aa: CSLTDQETQYF

v_gene: TRBV7-3
abundance: NA
j_gene: TRBJ2-7
d_gene: NA
CDR3nt: TGTGCCAGCAGCTTCACAGTCCTCCACGAGCAGTACTTC
CDR3aa: CASSFTVLHEQYF

v_gene: TRBV5-4
abundance: few
j_gene: TRBJ2-1
d_gene: TRBD2
CDR3nt: TGTGCCAGCAGCTCACTGTCGGGACTAGCTTACAATGAGCAGTTCTTC
CDR3aa: CASSSLSGLAYNEQFF

v_gene: TRBV29-1
abundance: NA
j_gene: TRBJ1-4
d_gene: TRBD1
CDR3nt: TGCAGCGGTGGGGACAGCGATGAAAAACTGTTTTTT
CDR3aa: CSGGDSDEKLFF

v_gene: TRBV5-1
abundance: NA
j_gene: TRBJ1-1
d_gene: NA
CDR3nt: TGCGCCAGCAGATCCGGGACACTGAACACTGAAGCTTTCTTT
CDR3aa: CASRSGTLNTEAFF

v_gene: TRBV7-9
abundance: NA
j_gene: TRBJ2-3
d_gene: TRBD2
CDR3nt: TGTGCCAGCAGCTTGGACGGGACTAGCGCGCAGTATTTT
CDR3aa: CASSLDGTSAQYF

v_gene: TRBV6-5
abundance: NA
j_gene: TRBJ2-7
d_gene: NA
CDR3nt: TGTGCCAGCAGTTACTCGAGGGTCCCGGGATACGAGCAGTACTTC
CDR3aa: CASSYSRVPGYEQYF

v_gene: TRBV5-5
abundance: NA
j_gene: TRBJ1-3
d_gene: TRBD1
CDR3nt: TGTGCCAGCAGCTTGACCGCCGACAGGGATGGAAACACCATATATTTT
CDR3aa: CASSLTADRDGNTIYF

v_gene: TRBV4-1
abundance: NA
j_gene: TRBJ2-1
d_gene: NA
CDR3nt: TGCGCCAGCAGCCAAGGCCAGAATCGCAATGAGCAGTTCTTC
CDR3aa: CASSQGQNRNEQFF

v_gene: TRBV6-5
abundance: NA
j_gene: TRBJ2-5
d_gene: NA
CDR3nt: TGTGCCAGCAGTTACGGTCTGACCCAGTACTTC
CDR3aa: CASSYGLTQYF

v_gene: TRBV6-1
abundance: NA
j_gene: TRBJ2-7
d_gene: TRBD2
CDR3nt: TGTGCCAGCAGTGAAGCGCTTGGGCTAGCGGGAGAGGGATACGAGCAGTACTTC
CDR3aa: CASSEALGLAGEGYEQYF

v_gene: TRBV27
abundance: NA
j_gene: TRBJ1-4
d_gene: NA
CDR3nt: TGTGCCAGCAGTTTGGGGATTTATAATGAAAAACTGTTTTTT
CDR3aa: CASSLGIYNEKLFF

v_gene: TRBV28
abundance: NA
j_gene: TRBJ2-1
d_gene: TRBD1
CDR3nt: TGTGCCAGCAGCCTGCCCACAGGGGTCTCGGTCCAGTTCTTC
CDR3aa: CASSLPTGVSVQFF

v_gene: TRBV6-5
abundance: NA
j_gene: TRBJ2-7
d_gene: NA
CDR3nt: TGTGCCAGCAGTTACTCGACCGACAGCAACTACGAGCAGTACTTC
CDR3aa: CASSYSTDSNYEQYF

v_gene: TRBV7-3
abundance: NA
j_gene: TRBJ2-5
d_gene: NA
CDR3nt: TGTGCCAGCAGCTTATTTGGGATGGTTCAGGAGACCCAGTACTTC
CDR3aa: CASSLFGMVQETQYF

v_gene: TRBV7-9
abundance: NA
j_gene: TRBJ1-3
d_gene: NA
CDR3nt: TGTGCCAGCAGCTTAGCGGAGTCTGGAAACACCATATATTTT
CDR3aa: CASSLAESGNTIYF

v_gene: TRBV6-6
abundance: NA
j_gene: TRBJ1-6
d_gene: NA
CDR3nt: TGTGCCAGCAGTTACTCATTTTTGGATTCACCCCTCCACTTT
CDR3aa: CASSYSFLDSPLHF

v_gene: TRBV7-2
abundance: NA
j_gene: TRBJ1-5
d_gene: NA
CDR3nt: TGTGCCAGCAGCTTAGGGGTAGCTCAGCCCCAGCATTTT
CDR3aa: CASSLGVAQPQHF

v_gene: TRBV7-7
abundance: NA
j_gene: TRBJ2-3
d_gene: NA
CDR3nt: TGTGCCAGCAGCTTGGAACTAGCATCAGATACGCAGTATTTT
CDR3aa: CASSLELASDTQYF

v_gene: TRBV28
abundance: NA
j_gene: TRBJ2-7
d_gene: TRBD2
CDR3nt: TGTGCCAGCAGTGGCGGGGGGTTCCGTCTCGAGCAGTACTTC
CDR3aa: CASSGGGFRLEQYF

v_gene: TRBV27
abundance: NA
j_gene: TRBJ1-1
d_gene: NA
CDR3nt: TGTGCCAGCAGTTTATCGTTCGGGGGGAACACTGAAGCTTTCTTT
CDR3aa: CASSLSFGGNTEAFF

v_gene: TRBV28
abundance: NA
j_gene: TRBJ2-7
d_gene: TRBD2
CDR3nt: TGTGCCAGCAGTTCCCCCCCTAGCGGGAGCTACGAGCAGTACTTC
CDR3aa: CASSSPPSGSYEQYF

v_gene: TRBV5-6
abundance: few
j_gene: TRBJ1-2
d_gene: NA
CDR3nt: TGTGCCAGCAGCTTGGGGCAGGGTTTAGGCTACACCTTC
CDR3aa: CASSLGQGLGYTF

v_gene: TRBV18
abundance: few
j_gene: TRBJ1-2
d_gene: NA
CDR3nt: TGTGCCAGCTCACCGTCAGGGGATGGCTACACCTTC
CDR3aa: CASSPSGDGYTF

v_gene: TRBV7-9
abundance: NA
j_gene: TRBJ1-5
d_gene: TRBD1
CDR3nt: TGTGCCAGCAGCCGAGGTAGAGACAGGGGGCGCGGGCAGCCCCAGCATTTT
CDR3aa: CASSRGRDRGRGQPQHF

v_gene: TRBV5-6
abundance: NA
j_gene: TRBJ1-1
d_gene: TRBD1
CDR3nt: TGTGCCAGCAGCCCTCGCCACACGGGACAGTTATACACTGAAGCTTTCTTT
CDR3aa: CASSPRHTGQLYTEAFF

v_gene: TRBV7-9
abundance: NA
j_gene: TRBJ1-2
d_gene: TRBD1
CDR3nt: TGTGCCAGCAGCTTTAGGACAGGCTATGGCTACACCTTC
CDR3aa: CASSFRTGYGYTF

v_gene: TRBV27
abundance: NA
j_gene: TRBJ2-3
d_gene: NA
CDR3nt: TGTGCCATATCGGACGGCCTCACAGATACGCAGTATTTT
CDR3aa: CAISDGLTDTQYF

v_gene: TRBV20-1
abundance: NA
j_gene: TRBJ2-5
d_gene: NA
CDR3nt: TGCAGTGCCACAGGTCAAGAGACCCAGTACTTC
CDR3aa: CSATGQETQYF

v_gene: TRBV2
abundance: NA
j_gene: TRBJ1-1
d_gene: NA
CDR3nt: TGTGCCAGCTTCACGGGTCGCCAGGGGACTGAAGCTTTCTTT
CDR3aa: CASFTGRQGTEAFF

v_gene: TRBV2
abundance: NA
j_gene: TRBJ2-1
d_gene: NA
CDR3nt: TGTGCCAGCAGCCAAAGAGGGGGACGGACCTACAATGAGCAGTTCTTC
CDR3aa: CASSQRGGRTYNEQFF

v_gene: TRBV4-1
abundance: NA
j_gene: TRBJ2-7
d_gene: NA
CDR3nt: TGCGCCAGCAGCCGGATGACTATTCGCGACGAGCAGTACTTC
CDR3aa: CASSRMTIRDEQYF

v_gene: TRBV5-4
abundance: once
j_gene: TRBJ2-7
d_gene: NA
CDR3nt: TGTGCCAGCAGCTTGGTATTTGGGGATCGCTACGAGCAGTACTTC
CDR3aa: CASSLVFGDRYEQYF

v_gene: TRBV6-5
abundance: NA
j_gene: TRBJ2-7
d_gene: TRBD1
CDR3nt: TGTGCCAGCAGCCCCGGGACAGGGCGAGGGTACGAGCAGTACTTC
CDR3aa: CASSPGTGRGYEQYF

v_gene: TRBV7-2
abundance: NA
j_gene: TRBJ2-7
d_gene: TRBD2
CDR3nt: TGTGCCAGCAGCTTACTAGCGGGAGGGACCTCCTACGAGCAGTACTTC
CDR3aa: CASSLLAGGTSYEQYF

v_gene: TRBV27
abundance: few
j_gene: TRBJ2-7
d_gene: TRBD1
CDR3nt: TGTGCCAGCAGTTTTTTGGTGGGGATCAAACGTAATGGGACAGCCTACGAGCAGTACTTC
CDR3aa: CASSFLVGIKRNGTAYEQYF

v_gene: TRBV6-7
abundance: NA
j_gene: TRBJ1-3
d_gene: TRBD1
CDR3nt: TGTGCCAGCAGTTACCCTGGGACAGGGCCGCTGAACTCTGGAAACACCATATATTTT
CDR3aa: CASSYPGTGPLNSGNTIYF

v_gene: TRBV28
abundance: NA
j_gene: TRBJ2-7
d_gene: TRBD1
CDR3nt: TGTGCCAGCAGAGGAGACAGGGGATGGGGTCTCGGAACCTACGAGCAGTACTTC
CDR3aa: CASRGDRGWGLGTYEQYF

v_gene: TRBV27
abundance: NA
j_gene: TRBJ1-1
d_gene: NA
CDR3nt: TGTGCCAGCAGTTTTCGACAGAACACTGAAGCTTTCTTT
CDR3aa: CASSFRQNTEAFF

v_gene: TRBV6-6
abundance: NA
j_gene: TRBJ1-1
d_gene: NA
CDR3nt: TGTGCCAGCATGGCAACCGGTACGAAGGCTGAAGCTTTCTTT
CDR3aa: CASMATGTKAEAFF